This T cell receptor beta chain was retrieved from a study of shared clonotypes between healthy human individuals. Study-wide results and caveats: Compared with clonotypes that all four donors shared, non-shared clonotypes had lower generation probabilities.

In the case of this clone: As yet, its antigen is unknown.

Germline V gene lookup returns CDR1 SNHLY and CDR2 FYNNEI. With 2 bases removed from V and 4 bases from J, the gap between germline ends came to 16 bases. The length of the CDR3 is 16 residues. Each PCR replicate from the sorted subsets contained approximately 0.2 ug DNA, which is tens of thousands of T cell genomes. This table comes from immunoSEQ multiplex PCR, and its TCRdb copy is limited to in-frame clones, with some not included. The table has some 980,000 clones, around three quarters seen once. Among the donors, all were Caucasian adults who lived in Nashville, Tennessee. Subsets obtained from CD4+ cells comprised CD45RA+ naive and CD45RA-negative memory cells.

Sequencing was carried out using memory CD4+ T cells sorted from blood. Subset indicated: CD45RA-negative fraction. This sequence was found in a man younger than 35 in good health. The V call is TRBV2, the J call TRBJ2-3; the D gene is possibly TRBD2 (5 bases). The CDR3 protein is CASSEFQAETSDTQYF. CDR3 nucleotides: TGTGCCAGCAGTGAATTCCAAGCGGAGACGTCAGATACGCAGTATTTT.